What follows describes a single T cell receptor beta chain. From germline, CDR1 is LNHDA and CDR2 SQIVND (reference sequence). Germline trimming cut 9 bases from V and 6 bases from J; bases unmatched to any gene: 22. The CDR3 runs to 18 residues. This entry comes from a study of blood T cell repertoires in COVID-19. Study background: There were acute and convalescent COVID-19 samples, and they came from the United States, Italy and Spain. Sample material is recorded as cDNA or gDNA derived from T cells, B-cell-depleted T cells, or PBMCs.

Methods used by the authors: Estimation of nucleated cell counts relied on the amplification of reference gene primers. Assay used: immunoSEQ multiplex PCR; TCRdb lists only in-frame clones, some missing. V, J and clone size are taken as reported in that table, and D and trimming were inferred from the DNA itself. In the table there are approximately 250,000 clones, 83% of which are singletons. The genes are TRBV19 and TRBJ1-2, with TRBD1 matching 10 bases. Sequencing used peripheral blood. This TCR came from a human donor in a cohort sampled during active COVID-19. The CDR3 coding sequence is TGTGCCAGCCGGATCTCCCCAAACCCTGACAGGGGGCTAGATGGCTACACCTTC. Translation: CASRISPNPDRGLDGYTF.